What follows describes a single T cell receptor (beta chain). Its antigen remains unknown. The identical CDR3 is also encoded by other nucleotide sequences in the sample. This entry belongs to a study of cytomegalovirus exposure and HLA in healthy donors. Study results and limitations: Per a later analysis, fewer than 20,000 TCR beta sequences showed association with HLA alleles at 0.05 false discovery rate.

V gave up 2 bases and J gave up 2 bases, with 7 bases separating them. This CDR3 spans 13 amino acids. Germline V gives CDR1 SGHDT, CDR2 YYEEEE. Both 60 Vbeta primers and 13 Jbeta primers went into the PCR. Sequenced by immunoSEQ multiplex PCR; TCRdb stores in-frame clones only, minus some. The repertoire includes about 160,000 clones, around 76% of them detected once, and around 7% sits in the top ten. This TCR came from a man aged 35 to 55 in good health and CMV-seropositive. The V gene is TRBV5-6, the J gene TRBJ1-2; unclear D gene. Sequenced sample: PBMCs. In DNA, the CDR3 is TGTGCCAGCAGCTTAGGCGGGAACTATGGCTACACCTTC. Translating it yields CASSLGGNYGYTF. The full variable domain, its missing parts supplied by reference TRBV5-6 and TRBJ1-2, is DAGVTQSPTHLIKTRGQQVTLRCSPKSGHDTVSWYQQALGQGPQFIFQYYEEEERQRGNFPDRFSGHQFPNYSSELNVNALLLGDSALYLCASSLGGNYGYTFGSGTRLTVV.